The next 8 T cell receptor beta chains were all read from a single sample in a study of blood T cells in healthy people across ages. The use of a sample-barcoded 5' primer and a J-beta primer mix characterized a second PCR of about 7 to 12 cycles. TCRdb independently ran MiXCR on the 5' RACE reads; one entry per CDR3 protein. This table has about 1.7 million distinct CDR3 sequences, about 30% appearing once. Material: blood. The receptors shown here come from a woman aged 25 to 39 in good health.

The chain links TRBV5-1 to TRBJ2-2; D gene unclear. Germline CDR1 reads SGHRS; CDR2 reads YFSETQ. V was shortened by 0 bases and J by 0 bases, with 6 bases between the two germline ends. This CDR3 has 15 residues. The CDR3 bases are TGCGCCAGCAGCTTGGCGTACCCGAACACCGGGGAGCTGTTTTTT. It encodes CASSLAYPNTGELFF.

CDR3 sequence (DNA): TGTGCCAGCAGGGACCCCGGGACAGGGTCCGATGAGCAGTTCTTC. This codes for CASRDPGTGSDEQFF. This chain joins TRBV6-1 and TRBJ2-1; 9 positions match TRBD1. CDR1 MNHNS and CDR2 SASEGT come from the germline V gene. V lost 6 bases to trimming and J lost 8 bases; unmatched junction nucleotides: 11. The CDR3 covers 15 residues.

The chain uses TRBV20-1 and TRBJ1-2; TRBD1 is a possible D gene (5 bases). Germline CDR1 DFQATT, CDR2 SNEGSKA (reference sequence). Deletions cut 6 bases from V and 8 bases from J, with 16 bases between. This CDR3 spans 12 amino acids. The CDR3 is CSARLAGEGYTF. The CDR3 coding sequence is TGCAGTGCGAGACTGGCGGGGGAGGGCTACACCTTC.

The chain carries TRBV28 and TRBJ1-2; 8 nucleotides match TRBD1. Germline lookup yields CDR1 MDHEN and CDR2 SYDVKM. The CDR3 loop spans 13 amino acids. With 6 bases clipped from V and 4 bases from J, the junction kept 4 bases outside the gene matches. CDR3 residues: CASRFDRGYGYTF. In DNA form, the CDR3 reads TGTGCCAGCAGATTCGACAGGGGCTATGGCTACACCTTC.

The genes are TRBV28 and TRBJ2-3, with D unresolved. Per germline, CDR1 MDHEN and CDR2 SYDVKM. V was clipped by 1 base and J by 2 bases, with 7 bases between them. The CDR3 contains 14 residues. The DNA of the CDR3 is TGTGCCAGCAGTTTATCCGGTCACACAGATACGCAGTATTTT. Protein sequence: CASSLSGHTDTQYF.

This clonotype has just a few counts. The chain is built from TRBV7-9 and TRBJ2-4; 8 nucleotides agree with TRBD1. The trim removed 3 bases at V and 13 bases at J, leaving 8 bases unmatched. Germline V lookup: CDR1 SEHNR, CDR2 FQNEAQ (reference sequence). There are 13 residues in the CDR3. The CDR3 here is CASSFGTGSWQYF. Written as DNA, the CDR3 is TGTGCCAGCAGCTTCGGGACAGGAAGTTGGCAGTACTTC.

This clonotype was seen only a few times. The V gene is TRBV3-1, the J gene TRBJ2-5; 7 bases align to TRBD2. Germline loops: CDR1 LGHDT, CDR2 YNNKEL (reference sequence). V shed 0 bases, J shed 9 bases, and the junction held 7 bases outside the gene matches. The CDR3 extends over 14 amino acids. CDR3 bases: TGTGCCAGCAGCCAAGAGGGAAGCGGGGCTTCCCAGTACTTC. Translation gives CASSQEGSGASQYF.

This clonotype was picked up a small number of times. The DNA for the CDR3 is TGCAGCGTTGAATTTGGCCCCGACAATGAGCAGTTCTTC. This codes for CSVEFGPDNEQFF. This sequence joins TRBV29-1 and TRBJ2-1, with D unresolved. The germline CDR1 and CDR2 sequences are SQVTM and ANQGSEA. There are 13 residues in the CDR3. V was trimmed by 2 bases and J by 5 bases, leaving 10 bases between them.